This TCR beta chain was sequenced during a study of T cells after yellow fever vaccination. Via MiXCR, TCRdb re-called the 5' RACE reads, giving one row per CDR3 protein. Found here are 65,000 to 90,000 distinct CDR3 sequences, around 7.3% of them singletons; the top ten hold 41%. Many counts were recorded for this clonotype. This CDR3 region has 13 residues. Trimming left V 1 base short and J 6 bases short, with 7 bases between. Germline V gene sequence: CDR1 SEHNR, CDR2 FQNEAQ (reference sequence). Sequenced material: CD8+ T cells sorted from PBMCs, taken on the day of the yellow fever booster vaccination. The chain joins TRBV7-9 to TRBJ2-1, with unresolved D. The origin of this receptor is a man aged 25-40 years who received the YFV17D yellow fever vaccine. DNA of the CDR3: TGTGCCAGCAGCTTAGAAGACGGCAATGAGCAGTTCTTC. It codes for CASSLEDGNEQFF.